The clone carrying this TCR beta chain appeared many times. What it binds is not known. This sample is drawn from a study of molecular identifiers for immune sequencing clone quantification. Findings and limits, study-wide: In cases of identical TCR molecules sharing a barcode, highly expanded clone sizes could be underestimated.

TCRdb called the PCR reads again in MiXCR, with one record for every CDR3 protein. The table lists some 320,000 distinct CDR3 sequences, roughly a quarter of them singletons. The germline V gene encodes CDR1 SEHNR and CDR2 FQNEAQ (reference sequence). The CDR3 runs to 13 residues. V was cut by 5 bases and J by 6 bases, with 12 bases left in between. The chain links TRBV7-9 to TRBJ2-3; D remains unclear. Sequencing input: naive CD8+ T cells from blood, with Jurkat cell RNA spiked in. Subset meaning: FACS-sorted CD8+CD4-CCR7+CD45RA+ naive T cells. This receptor was identified in a human donor in good health. Some libraries in this study had Jurkat cell RNA spiked in. This CDR3 reads CASSPPLLDTQYF. CDR3 coding DNA: TGTGCCAGCAGCCCCCCTCTACTCGATACGCAGTATTTT.